This T cell receptor (beta chain) is drawn from a study of T-cell reconstitution after alpha-beta-depleted transplantation in children. Unique molecular identifiers were used to barcode this TCRbeta library. One entry per CDR3 protein results from TCRdb running MiXCR on the PCR reads. This table holds about 610,000 distinct CDR3 sequences, under 12% found once. The CDR3 sequence is 14 residues long. Germline V lookup: CDR1 SGHVS, CDR2 FQNEAQ. V was clipped by 5 bases and J by 4 bases; unmatched bases: 7. This clonotype was counted between two and nine times. The sequence came from a human donor who donated a stem cell graft to a child with acute myeloid leukemia. V gene TRBV7-8 combines with J gene TRBJ2-5, with 7 nucleotides matching TRBD1. Sample: PBMCs from the stem cell graft donor, taken from the stem cell graft. The DNA for the CDR3 is TGTGCCAGCAGCCCGACAGGGTCCCTAGAGACCCAGTACTTC. As protein: CASSPTGSLETQYF.